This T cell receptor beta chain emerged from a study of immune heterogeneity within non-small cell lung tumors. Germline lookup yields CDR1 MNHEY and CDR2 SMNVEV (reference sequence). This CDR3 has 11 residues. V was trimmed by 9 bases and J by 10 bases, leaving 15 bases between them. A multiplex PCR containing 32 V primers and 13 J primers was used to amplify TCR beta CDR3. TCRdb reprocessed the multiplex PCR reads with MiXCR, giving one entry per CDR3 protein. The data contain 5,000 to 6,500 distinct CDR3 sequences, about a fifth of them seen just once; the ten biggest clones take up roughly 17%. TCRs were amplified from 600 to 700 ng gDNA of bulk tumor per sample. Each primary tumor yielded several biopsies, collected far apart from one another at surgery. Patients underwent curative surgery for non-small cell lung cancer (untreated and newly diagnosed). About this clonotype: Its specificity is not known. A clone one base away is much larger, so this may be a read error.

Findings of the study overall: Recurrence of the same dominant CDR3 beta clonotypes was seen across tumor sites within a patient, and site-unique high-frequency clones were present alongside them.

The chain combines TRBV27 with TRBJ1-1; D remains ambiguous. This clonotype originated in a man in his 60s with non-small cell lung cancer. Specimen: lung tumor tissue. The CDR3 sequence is CARILFNRAFF. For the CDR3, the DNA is TGTGCCAGAATCCTTTTTAATCGAGCTTTCTTT.